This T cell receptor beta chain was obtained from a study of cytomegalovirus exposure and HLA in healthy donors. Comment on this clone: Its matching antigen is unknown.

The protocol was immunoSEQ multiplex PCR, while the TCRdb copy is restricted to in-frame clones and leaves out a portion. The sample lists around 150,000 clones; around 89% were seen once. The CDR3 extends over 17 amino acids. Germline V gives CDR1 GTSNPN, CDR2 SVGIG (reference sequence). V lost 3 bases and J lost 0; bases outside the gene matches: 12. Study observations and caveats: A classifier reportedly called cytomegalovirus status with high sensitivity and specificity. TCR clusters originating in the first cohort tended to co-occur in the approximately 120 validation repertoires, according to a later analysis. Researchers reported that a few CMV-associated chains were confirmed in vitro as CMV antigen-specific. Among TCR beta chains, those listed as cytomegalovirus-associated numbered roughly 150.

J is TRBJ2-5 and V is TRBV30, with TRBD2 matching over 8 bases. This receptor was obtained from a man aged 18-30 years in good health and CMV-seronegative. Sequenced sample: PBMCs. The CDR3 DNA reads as TGTGCCTGGAGGGCTTGGCGCGGGGGGACTGACCAAGAGACCCAGTACTTC. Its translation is CAWRAWRGGTDQETQYF.